A single count supports the clone carrying this T cell receptor beta chain. One end of the junction varies from germline; a read error may be responsible. For the second PCR, which ran for roughly 7 to 11 cycles, a sample-barcoded 5' primer and a J-beta primer mix were used. Each CDR3 protein is one row after TCRdb ran MiXCR on the 5' RACE reads. The sample has 1.6 million or so distinct CDR3 sequences, about 31% seen once. The data derive from a study of blood T cells in healthy people across ages. Germline V gene data show CDR1 as SGHRS and CDR2 as YFSETQ. The CDR3 runs to 16 residues. Sequences were obtained from blood. The TCR sequence derives from a young woman in good health. The V gene is TRBV5-1, the J gene TRBJ2-3; D is uncertain. The DNA for the CDR3 is TGCGCCGGCAGCTTGGATAAAGGTTCCCCCCCAGATACGCAGTATTTT. Amino acids: CAGSLDKGSPPDTQYF.